These 5 T cell receptor beta chains came from one sample sequenced in a study of T-cell reconstitution after alpha-beta-depleted transplantation in children. Unique molecular identifiers were incorporated during preparation of the TCRbeta library. Each CDR3 protein is one row after TCRdb ran MiXCR on the PCR reads. The sample lists hundreds of thousands of distinct CDR3 sequences, 15% to 20% occurring once. The starting material was PBMCs, mostly from graft donor cells, obtained 360 days after TCRalphabeta/CD19-depleted stem cell transplant. These receptors were taken from a male patient aged 2-10 years who had a stem cell transplant for acute lymphoblastic leukemia, so the T cells may come from the graft donor.

In this sample, this clonotype turned up many times. The chain recombines TRBV5-5 with TRBJ2-1; D unclear. V was shortened by 1 base and J by 8 bases, with 19 bases between the two germline ends. The CDR3 totals 16 residues. Germline V gives CDR1 SGHKS, CDR2 YYEKEE (reference sequence). This CDR3 reads CASSLLVQTPRDEQFF. CDR3 nucleotides: TGTGCCAGCAGCTTGTTAGTGCAGACTCCTCGGGATGAGCAGTTCTTC.

There are a few counts of this clonotype. The chain carries TRBV4-3 and TRBJ2-7; maybe TRBD2 (6 bases). V gave up 1 base and J gave up 4 bases, with 17 bases separating them. The CDR3 loop spans 16 amino acids. Germline-derived CDR1 and CDR2 are LGHNA and YSLEER. Here the CDR3 reads CASSQVPSTSYYEQYF. The CDR3 DNA reads as TGCGCCAGCAGCCAAGTGCCCTCGACTAGTTATTACGAGCAGTACTTC.

This chain connects TRBV2 to TRBJ2-5; the D gene is possibly TRBD2 (6 bases). V was clipped by 4 bases and J by 4 bases, with 16 bases between them. The CDR3 runs to 15 residues. CDR1 SNHLY and CDR2 FYNNEI come from the germline V gene. For the CDR3, the DNA is TGTGCCAGCAGTGTCGGAACAGTGGGGGGAGAGACCCAGTACTTC. It is translated as CASSVGTVGGETQYF.

The V call is TRBV7-2, the J call TRBJ2-1, with TRBD2 identical over 7 bases. The CDR3 sequence is 16 residues long. Germline V gives CDR1 SGHTA, CDR2 FQGNSA. V lost 3 bases and J lost 7; bases outside the gene matches: 12. DNA of the CDR3: TGTGCCAGCAGCTTTTTGTTGTGGCGGGAGCGGAATGAGCAGTTCTTC. Translating gives CASSFLLWRERNEQFF. Full variable domain (remainder filled in from reference TRBV7-2 and TRBJ2-1): GAGVSQSPSNKVTEKGKDVELRCDPISGHTALYWYRQSLGQGLEFLIYFQGNSAPDKSGLPSDRFSAERTGGSVSTLTIQRTQQEDSAVYLCASSFLLWRERNEQFFGPGTRLTVL.

This clonotype was counted between two and nine times. This chain connects TRBV10-3 to TRBJ2-7, with a weak D call TRBD2 (5 bases). Germline V lookup: CDR1 ENHRY, CDR2 SYGVKD. This CDR3 is built from 16 residues. V was trimmed by 2 bases and J by 0 bases, leaving 14 bases between them. The DNA for the CDR3 is TGTGCCATCAGTGAGGTTATGGCGGGCGGCTCCTACGAGCAGTACTTC. It yields the protein CAISEVMAGGSYEQYF.